This T cell receptor beta chain originates from a study of blood T cell repertoires in COVID-19. Per germline, CDR1 SGHNT and CDR2 YENEEA. The CDR3 is 16 residues long. V was clipped by 5 bases and J by 0 bases; unmatched bases: 7. Only one count was recorded for this clone. TCRdb's copy holds only in-frame clones and misses some; the assay was immunoSEQ multiplex PCR. The profile shows more than 300,000 clones, 87% of them singletons. This receptor was obtained from a woman in her thirties with COVID-19, enrolled during active disease. The sample was peripheral blood. The V call is TRBV11-3, the J call TRBJ2-1; 7 nucleotides match TRBD1. CDR3 sequence (DNA): TGTGCCAGCAGCCCAAGACAGGGTCGCTCCTACAATGAGCAGTTCTTC. Translated, it gives CASSPRQGRSYNEQFF.